This T cell receptor beta chain is from a study of T cell responses to AZD1222 COVID-19 vaccine. This clone was seen more than once but under ten times. V lost 7 bases and J 2 bases, leaving 18 bases between the germline ends. The CDR3 loop spans 16 amino acids. The germline V gene has CDR1 MNHNY and CDR2 SVGAGI (reference sequence). Clones were read by immunoSEQ multiplex PCR, and TCRdb kept only the in-frame ones, dropping some. This table has under 150,000 clones, approximately 90% appearing once. Material: peripheral blood, obtained on day 0 of AZD1222 vaccination. The TCR sequence derives from an adult in good health. The chain links TRBV6-6 to TRBJ2-1; possible D gene TRBD1, 5 bases. The CDR3 here is CASTLGSGLTYNEQFF. Here the CDR3 DNA reads TGTGCCAGCACCCTAGGGTCAGGGTTAACCTACAATGAGCAGTTCTTC.